This T cell receptor beta chain was obtained from a study of shared clonotypes between healthy human individuals. The protocol was immunoSEQ multiplex PCR, while the TCRdb copy is restricted to in-frame clones and leaves out a portion. The sample yields over 750,000 clones, about 96% seen once. The study's findings and limits: The study generally estimated greater richness for naive than memory subsets.

A word on this clone: The antigen is undetermined.

Naive CD8 populations comprised CD45RO-negative cells positively selected for CCR7, excluding terminally differentiated effector memory CD45RA+ cells. The V gene's germline CDR1 is MDHEN and CDR2 SYDVKM. The CDR3 runs to 15 residues. The germline V and J ends were trimmed by 8 bases and 1 base, with 17 bases remaining between them. Sequencing input: naive CD8+ T cells sorted from blood. The TCR comes from a man aged 25 to 40 in good health. V is TRBV28 and J is TRBJ1-1; D unclear. Here the CDR3 DNA reads TGTGCCAGCGGCTTGTGGGCAGCACAGAACACTGAAGCTTTCTTT. This codes for CASGLWAAQNTEAFF.